This entry lists 17 T cell receptor beta chains sequenced from one sample in a study of T cells in Graves' hyperthyroidism and ophthalmopathy. The CDR3 regions of TCR beta were amplified from RNA transcripts. Primed by the HTBI set, a first-round RT-PCR was run on the TCR CDR3. TCRdb re-called the multiplex PCR reads through MiXCR, storing one row per CDR3 protein. The sample holds 250,000 or so distinct CDR3 sequences, around 15% seen once. The sample consisted of blood. The receptors shown here come from a woman younger than 35 with Graves' ophthalmopathy.

In its sample, this clonotype was seen a few times. A junction end diverges from the germline sequence, so it may reflect a read error. This chain joins TRBV7-7 and TRBJ2-1; 11 bases align to TRBD2. The CDR3 has 17 residues. The germline V gene has CDR1 SSHAT and CDR2 FNYEAQ (reference sequence). In DNA form, the CDR3 reads TGTGCTAGCAGCGACCACCCGACTAGCGGGAAACTCAATGGGCAGTTCTTC. It yields the protein CASSDHPTSGKLNGQFF.

In its sample, this clonotype was seen many times. The chain links TRBV5-6 to TRBJ1-6, with unresolved D. This CDR3 spans 14 amino acids. V was pared by 4 bases and J by 7 bases, with 12 bases between. CDR1 is SGHDT and CDR2 is YYEEEE in the germline V gene. The CDR3 DNA sequence: TGTGCCAGCAGCCGACCCGATAGCAATTCACCCCTCCACTTT. Amino acid sequence: CASSRPDSNSPLHF.

This clonotype was seen repeatedly, ten times or more. In DNA, the CDR3 is TGCGCCAGCAGCCAAGATAGTGGTCGGGGGGTGCGCAATCAGCCCCAGCATTTT. Amino acid sequence: CASSQDSGRGVRNQPQHF. This chain uses TRBV4-1 with TRBJ1-5; weak D call: TRBD1 (5 bases). Germline V CDR1 and CDR2: MGHRA, YSYEKL. The length of the CDR3 is 18 residues. V was clipped by 0 bases and J by 2 bases, with 17 bases between them.

The chain combines TRBV29-1 with TRBJ1-1, with D possibly matching TRBD1 (5 bases). Germline assignment: CDR1 SQVTM and CDR2 ANQGSEA. The CDR3 is made up of 14 amino acids. V was pared by 7 bases and J by 0 bases, with 15 bases between. CDR3 coding DNA: TGCAGCGGCTTCGGACAAACCATGAACACTGAAGCTTTCTTT. Protein product: CSGFGQTMNTEAFF. Supplemented by reference TRBV29-1 and TRBJ1-1, the full variable domain reads SAVISQKPSRDICQRGTSLTIQCQVDSQVTMMFWYRQQPGQSLTLIATANQGSEATYESGFVIDKFPISRPNLTFSTLTVSNMSPEDSSIYLCSGFGQTMNTEAFFGQGTRLTVV.

This clonotype was seen ten or more times. This chain links TRBV4-1 with TRBJ2-7, with unresolved D. The V gene's germline CDR1 is MGHRA and CDR2 YSYEKL. CDR3 length equals 16 residues. Trimming shortened V by 0 bases and J by 0 bases, and 12 bases separated the two germline ends. CDR3 nucleotides: TGCGCCAGCAGCCAAGAAGTAGGGCCCAGCTCCTACGAGCAGTACTTC. Its translation is CASSQEVGPSSYEQYF.

The table lists this clonotype with many counts. The chain has TRBV5-6 and TRBJ2-1; weak D call: TRBD1 (6 bases). The CDR3 spans 12 residues. V was cut by 2 bases and J by 12 bases, with 12 bases left in between. Germline CDR1 and CDR2: SGHDT and YYEEEE. The DNA for the CDR3 is TGTGCCAGCAGCTTAACAGGGATCGGGCAGTTCTTC. Protein: CASSLTGIGQFF.

At least ten counts were recorded for this clonotype. CDR3 amino acids: CAISEDSPGYTEAFF. The CDR3 DNA is TGTGCCATCAGTGAGGACAGCCCCGGTTACACTGAAGCTTTCTTT. The V gene is TRBV10-3, the J gene TRBJ1-1, with TRBD1 as a possible D gene (5 bases). This CDR3 region has 15 residues. In germline, CDR1 is ENHRY, CDR2 SYGVKD. With 2 bases removed from V and 3 bases from J, the gap between germline ends came to 13 bases.

V is TRBV19 and J is TRBJ1-1; D uncertain. Germline V gene data show CDR1 as LNHDA and CDR2 as SQIVND (reference sequence). The germline V and J ends were trimmed by 0 bases and 0 bases, with 14 bases remaining between them. This CDR3 comprises 17 residues. CDR3 nucleotides: TGTGCCAGTAGTATAGATGGATACGGGTTAATGAACACTGAAGCTTTCTTT. Its protein product is CASSIDGYGLMNTEAFF. Full variable domain (remainder filled in from reference TRBV19 and TRBJ1-1): DGGITQSPKYLFRKEGQNVTLSCEQNLNHDAMYWYRQDPGQGLRLIYYSQIVNDFQKGDIAEGYSVSREKKESFPLTVTSAQKNPTAFYLCASSIDGYGLMNTEAFFGQGTRLTVV.

As to this clonotype: One end of the junction varies from germline; a read error may be responsible. The V gene is TRBV7-7, the J gene TRBJ2-3; TRBD2 aligns across 14 bases. The CDR3 spans 15 residues. CDR1 and CDR2 from the germline V gene are SSHAT and FNYEAQ (reference sequence). The CDR3 region is CASSRLAGGADTQYF. The CDR3 nucleotides read TGTGCTAGCAGCAGACTAGCGGGAGGGGCAGATACGCAGTATTTT.

This clonotype was picked up many times. The rearrangement uses TRBV3-1 and TRBJ1-5; D unclear. Per the germline V gene, CDR1 is LGHDT and CDR2 is YNNKEL (reference sequence). The V end lost 1 base, the J end lost 0 bases, and 10 bases lay between the germline ends. The CDR3 runs 16 residues. CDR3 in amino acids: CASSQGSGYSNQPQHF. The DNA for the CDR3 is TGTGCCAGCAGCCAAGGTTCAGGATATAGCAATCAGCCCCAGCATTTT. The variable domain in full, completed from reference TRBV3-1 and TRBJ1-5, reads DTAVSQTPKYLVTQMGNDKSIKCEQNLGHDTMYWYKQDSKKFLKIMFSYNNKELIINETVPNRFSPKSPDKAHLNLHINSLELGDSAVYFCASSQGSGYSNQPQHFGDGTRLSIL.

The rearrangement joins TRBV5-6 to TRBJ1-1, with a weak D call TRBD1 (5 bases). Deletions cut 3 bases from V and 7 bases from J, with 10 bases between. This CDR3 region has 12 residues. The germline V gene has CDR1 SGHDT and CDR2 YYEEEE. In nucleotides, the CDR3 is TGTGCCAGCAGCTGGGGGGGAGGTGAAGCTTTCTTT. This translates into CASSWGGGEAFF.

This clonotype appeared many times. This sequence joins TRBV2 and TRBJ2-1; no definite D call. Deletions cut 1 base from V and 6 bases from J, with 13 bases between. Germline V CDR1 and CDR2: SNHLY, FYNNEI. The CDR3 is made up of 15 amino acids. CDR3 DNA sequence: TGTGCCAGCAGTGAAGAGCGCTGGTCAAGCAATGAGCAGTTCTTC. Translated, it gives CASSEERWSSNEQFF.

This clonotype was seen at least ten times. The V call is TRBV7-9, the J call TRBJ2-5; D possibly corresponds to TRBD2 (5 bases). The length of the CDR3 is 13 residues. Germline loops: CDR1 SEHNR, CDR2 FQNEAQ (reference sequence). V lost 4 bases to trimming and J lost 4 bases, with 10 bases between them. Here the CDR3 reads CASSSWTRETQYF. CDR3 DNA: TGTGCCAGCAGCTCATGGACTCGAGAGACCCAGTACTTC.

This clonotype was seen only a few times. The V call is TRBV19, the J call TRBJ1-1; no definite D call. V was cut by 4 bases and J by 3 bases, with 15 bases left in between. Looked up from germline, CDR1 is LNHDA and CDR2 is SQIVND (reference sequence). CDR3 length: 15 amino acids. The CDR3 DNA reads as TGTGCCAGTAGTACGGGGTCTGATTTTGACACTGAAGCTTTCTTT. Translating gives CASSTGSDFDTEAFF.

This clonotype showed up just once. A read error may be the cause here, since a much bigger clone is one base away. This chain uses TRBV5-1 with TRBJ2-7; D is unresolved. The assigned J gene may be wrong: the sequence end matches TRBJ2-1 better. There are 14 residues in the CDR3. Looked up from germline, CDR1 is SGHRS and CDR2 is YFSETQ. CDR3 sequence (DNA): TGCGCCAGCAGCTTGGAGACACTCTCCTACGAGCAGTTCTTC. This sequence encodes CASSLETLSYEQFF.

The rearrangement joins TRBV11-2 to TRBJ1-1; a weak D match, TRBD1 (5 bases). V lost 2 bases, J lost 4 bases, and 11 bases lay in between. Germline CDR1 SGHAT, CDR2 FQNNGV. This CDR3 is 14 amino acids long. This chain's CDR3 is CASSLWGGSTEAFF. The CDR3 coding sequence is TGTGCCAGCAGCTTATGGGGGGGGAGCACTGAAGCTTTCTTT.

This clonotype was counted only a few times. This may be a read error, as it is one base from a much larger clone. This likely comes from a read error, as the CDR3 has no conserved phenylalanine or tryptophan at its end. V gene TRBV7-8 combines with J gene TRBJ2-7, with a tentative D call TRBD1 (6 bases). This CDR3 has 16 amino acids. Looked up from germline, CDR1 is SGHVS and CDR2 is FQNEAQ. V lost 0 bases to trimming and J lost 0 bases, with 12 bases between them. The CDR3 sequence: CASSLARGTISYEQYL. The DNA of the CDR3 is TGTGCCAGCAGCTTAGCGCGAGGGACAATCTCCTACGAGCAGTACCTC.